A selection of T cell receptor beta chains follows, all from one sample in a study of blood T cell repertoires in COVID-19. Profiling relied on immunoSEQ multiplex PCR, and the TCRdb table lists in-frame clones only, not all of them. The table shows over 200,000 clones, with over 75% occurring only once. The source material was peripheral blood. The receptors derive from a man aged 35-49 years with active or convalescent COVID-19. Both conserved end residues are part of each CDR3. The D gene is left open where the match is weak. Expanded clones get a size class; other rows say once, few or many, or leave the size out.

cdr3_aa cdr3_nt v_call clone_size j_call d_call
CASSKGWGDTEAFF TGTGCCAGCAGTAAAGGGTGGGGAGACACTGAAGCTTTCTTT TRBV2 . TRBJ1-1 .
CASSRAPSAYEQYF TGTGCCAGCAGCCGCGCCCCTAGCGCCTACGAGCAGTACTTC TRBV3-1/TRBV3-2 . TRBJ2-7 .
CASSLAGGPYGYTF TGTGCCAGCAGCTTGGCAGGGGGCCCCTATGGCTACACCTTC TRBV5-6 . TRBJ1-2 TRBD1
CSVFIRSQAFF TGCAGCGTATTTATCCGGTCCCAAGCTTTCTTT TRBV29-1 once TRBJ1-1 .
CASSLLGPGGNTEAFF TGTGCCAGCAGTTTATTGGGACCGGGGGGGAACACTGAAGCTTTCTTT TRBV28 . TRBJ1-1 .
CASSTPTRGPFSGNTIYF TGTGCCAGCAGCACCCCGACCAGAGGCCCCTTCTCTGGAAACACCATATATTTT TRBV21-1 few TRBJ1-3 .
CASSFRQSYEQYF TGTGCCAGCAGCTTCCGACAGTCCTACGAGCAGTACTTC TRBV12-3/TRBV12-4 . TRBJ2-7 .
CASSRPTGGNTEAFF TGTGCCAGCAGCCGCCCGACAGGGGGGAACACTGAAGCTTTCTTT TRBV21-1 . TRBJ1-1 .
CAWSATGKRDF TGTGCCTGGAGTGCGACAGGGAAAAGGGACTTC TRBV30 medium-sized TRBJ2-7 TRBD1
CASSPGGVGFYEQYF TGTGCCAGCAGCCCCGGCGGGGTCGGGTTCTACGAGCAGTACTTC TRBV5-8 . TRBJ2-7 .
CASSPSPGLEETQYF TGCGCCAGCAGCCCGTCCCCGGGGTTAGAAGAGACCCAGTACTTC TRBV5-1 . TRBJ2-5 .
CASSPGTGPYGYTF TGTGCCAGCAGCCCCGGGACAGGGCCCTATGGCTACACCTTC TRBV4-2 . TRBJ1-2 TRBD1
CASSRSYNEQFF TGTGCCAGTAGTCGGTCCTACAATGAGCAGTTCTTC TRBV19 . TRBJ2-1 .